The 27 T cell receptor beta chains in this list originate from one sample, sequenced in a study of blood T cell repertoires in COVID-19. The assay was immunoSEQ multiplex PCR, and TCRdb's table has in-frame clones only and misses some. Here the sample spans over 250,000 clones, over 80% being singletons. Sequenced: peripheral blood. These receptors were collected from a woman aged 40 to 49 who had recovered from COVID-19.

This chain links TRBV29-1 with TRBJ1-1, with D unresolved. Trimming pared 7 bases from V and 0 bases from J, leaving 9 bases between. Germline values: CDR1 SQVTM, CDR2 ANQGSEA. The CDR3 has 12 amino acids. The CDR3 DNA reads as TGCAGCGCTGCAGTCATGAACACTGAAGCTTTCTTT. This gives the protein CSAAVMNTEAFF.

The sample holds one count of this clone. CDR3 in DNA: TGTGCCACCAGTGATTGGGCTAGCACAGATACGCAGTATTTT. Amino acid sequence: CATSDWASTDTQYF. The V call is TRBV24-1, the J call TRBJ2-3; D unclear. Germline V gene lookup returns CDR1 KGHDR and CDR2 SFDVKD. The CDR3 spans 14 residues. Deletions cut 2 bases from V and 0 bases from J, with 5 bases between.

The chain uses TRBV5-4 and TRBJ2-3; D is unresolved. The V end was cut by 2 bases, the J end by 0 bases, with 7 bases between. Looked up from germline, CDR1 is SGHNT and CDR2 is YYREEE (reference sequence). CDR3 length equals 14 residues. This CDR3 is CASSFLQSTDTQYF. CDR3 sequence (DNA): TGTGCCAGCAGCTTCTTACAGAGCACAGATACGCAGTATTTT. Full variable domain (remainder filled in from reference TRBV5-4 and TRBJ2-3): ETGVTQSPTHLIKTRGQQVTLRCSSQSGHNTVSWYQQALGQGPQFIFQYYREEENGRGNFPPRFSGLQFPNYSSELNVNALELDDSALYLCASSFLQSTDTQYFGPGTRLTVL.

V usage is TRBV27 and J usage is TRBJ1-6; tentatively, D is TRBD1 (6 bases). V shed 4 bases and J shed 4 bases, with 20 bases lying between them. The CDR3 runs 18 residues. CDR1 is MNHEY, CDR2 SMNVEV, per germline (reference sequence). CDR3 DNA sequence: TGTGCCAGCAGTTGGGGACAACCGACGGAAAAATATAATTCACCCCTCCACTTT. It specifies CASSWGQPTEKYNSPLHF.

V is TRBV19 and J is TRBJ1-2, with D perhaps matching TRBD1 (5 bases). V was shortened by 4 bases and J by 7 bases, with 16 bases between the two germline ends. Germline V gene data show CDR1 as LNHDA and CDR2 as SQIVND (reference sequence). This CDR3 has 14 amino acids. The CDR3 protein is CASSTGPPGIGYTF. CDR3 nucleotides: TGTGCCAGTAGTACCGGACCGCCAGGGATTGGCTACACCTTC. Together with reference TRBV19 and TRBJ1-2, the CDR3 gives the full variable domain: DGGITQSPKYLFRKEGQNVTLSCEQNLNHDAMYWYRQDPGQGLRLIYYSQIVNDFQKGDIAEGYSVSREKKESFPLTVTSAQKNPTAFYLCASSTGPPGIGYTFGSGTRLTVV.

V usage is TRBV5-4 and J usage is TRBJ2-2; D is perhaps TRBD2 (5 bases). This CDR3 has 14 amino acids. Germline V gene lookup returns CDR1 SGHNT and CDR2 YYREEE (reference sequence). Trimming shortened V by 4 bases and J by 8 bases, and 15 bases separated the two germline ends. Here the CDR3 DNA reads TGTGCCAGCAGCGTCCCGGGGTCCGGTGGGGAGCTGTTTTTT. This codes for CASSVPGSGGELFF.

The genes are TRBV19 and TRBJ2-3, with TRBD1 matching 11 bases. The V and J ends lost 3 bases and 6 bases, in that order; junction bases with no gene match: 5. The germline V gene encodes CDR1 LNHDA and CDR2 SQIVND (reference sequence). This CDR3 contains 15 residues. The DNA for the CDR3 is TGTGCCAGTAGTATCCGGGACAGGGGGTTGGATACGCAGTATTTT. It is translated as CASSIRDRGLDTQYF. Based on the CDR3 plus reference TRBV19 and TRBJ2-3, the full variable domain is DGGITQSPKYLFRKEGQNVTLSCEQNLNHDAMYWYRQDPGQGLRLIYYSQIVNDFQKGDIAEGYSVSREKKESFPLTVTSAQKNPTAFYLCASSIRDRGLDTQYFGPGTRLTVL.

CDR3 sequence reads: CASSLAGDTGELFF. The CDR3 region has the DNA TGTGCCAGCAGCTTGGCGGGGGACACCGGGGAGCTGTTTTTT. The chain is built from TRBV5-4 and TRBJ2-2; TRBD2 is a possible D gene (6 bases). Trimming removed 0 bases from V and 3 bases from J, with 6 bases in between. The CDR3 has 14 amino acids. Looked up from germline, CDR1 is SGHNT and CDR2 is YYREEE (reference sequence).

The chain carries TRBV5-4 and TRBJ1-2, with 12 bases fitting TRBD1. CDR1 is SGHNT, CDR2 YYREEE, per germline (reference sequence). CDR3 length equals 14 residues. The CDR3 here is CASRGTGGAYGYTF. DNA for the CDR3: TGTGCTTCAAGGGGGACAGGGGGCGCCTATGGCTACACCTTC. The full variable domain, rest sourced from reference TRBV5-4 and TRBJ1-2, is ETGVTQSPTHLIKTRGQQVTLRCSSQSGHNTVSWYQQALGQGPQFIFQYYREEENGRGNFPPRFSGLQFPNYSSELNVNALELDDSALYLCASRGTGGAYGYTFGSGTRLTVV.

This clone was found once. The CDR3 DNA follows: TGTGCCAGCAGCTTCGACGGACTCTATGGCTACACCTTC. Its protein is CASSFDGLYGYTF. This chain connects TRBV5-6 to TRBJ1-2, with D unresolved. The CDR3 is 13 residues long. V was trimmed by 2 bases and J by 4 bases, leaving 9 bases between them. Germline CDR1 reads SGHDT; CDR2 reads YYEEEE.

The chain links TRBV7-8 to TRBJ1-2, with D hard to call. CDR3 length equals 13 residues. The germline V gene has CDR1 SGHVS and CDR2 FQNEAQ. V lost 5 bases and J 0 bases, leaving 7 bases between the germline ends. The CDR3 loop is CASSQQTNYGYTF. The DNA of the CDR3 is TGTGCCAGCAGCCAACAGACTAACTATGGCTACACCTTC.

The rearrangement links TRBV27 to TRBJ1-2; tentative D call: TRBD1 (6 bases). This CDR3 is built from 14 residues. Germline CDR1 MNHEY, CDR2 SMNVEV (reference sequence). V lost 0 bases to trimming and J lost 8 bases, with 13 bases between them. The CDR3 loop is CASSLSRTASGYTF. The CDR3 DNA is TGTGCCAGCAGTTTATCGAGGACAGCTAGCGGCTACACCTTC.

The gene calls are TRBV4-3 and TRBJ2-5, with TRBD1 as a possible D gene (5 bases). CDR3 length equals 14 residues. Germline V lookup: CDR1 LGHNA, CDR2 YSLEER. Trimming shortened V by 0 bases and J by 7 bases, and 12 bases separated the two germline ends. CDR3 amino acids: CASSQDSGSPTQYF. CDR3 sequence (DNA): TGCGCCAGCAGCCAAGATTCAGGGTCACCGACCCAGTACTTC.

The J gene is TRBJ1-2, the V gene TRBV27; TRBD1 aligns across 7 bases. Trimming at V came to 3 bases and at J to 7 bases, leaving 5 bases not matched to a gene. Germline V lookup: CDR1 MNHEY, CDR2 SMNVEV (reference sequence). This CDR3 region has 13 residues. The DNA for the CDR3 is TGTGCCAGCAGTTTCACAGGGGATGGTGGCTACACCTTC. Translating gives CASSFTGDGGYTF.

For the CDR3, the DNA is TGCGCCAGCAGCCTCTCTAGCGGGGGTTACAATGAGCAGTTCTTC. As protein: CASSLSSGGYNEQFF. J is TRBJ2-1 and V is TRBV4-3; TRBD2 matches at 10 bases. This CDR3 region has 15 residues. Germline values: CDR1 LGHNA, CDR2 YSLEER. V lost 4 bases to trimming and J lost 4 bases; unmatched junction nucleotides: 4.

J is TRBJ1-2 and V is TRBV29-1, with TRBD1 matching over 10 bases. Looked up from germline, CDR1 is SQVTM and CDR2 is ANQGSEA. The CDR3 runs 15 residues. The J segment lost 4 bases and the V segment lost 3 bases, leaving 8 bases of the junction unmatched. The CDR3 loop reads CSVEFWGQGTYGYTF. The CDR3 nucleotides read TGCAGCGTTGAGTTTTGGGGACAGGGGACCTATGGCTACACCTTC.

The chain has TRBV12-3 or TRBV12-4 and TRBJ1-5, with D perhaps matching TRBD1 (5 bases). Trimming removed 6 bases from V and 4 bases from J, with 7 bases in between. The CDR3 runs to 12 residues. The CDR3 loop is CASREGNQPQHF. The CDR3 nucleotides read TGTGCCAGCAGGGAGGGGAATCAGCCCCAGCATTTT.

J is TRBJ2-7 and V is TRBV7-2; 9 nucleotides align to TRBD2. The CDR3 is made up of 15 amino acids. CDR1 SGHTA and CDR2 FQGNSA come from the germline V gene. The J segment lost 4 bases and the V segment lost 1 base, leaving 5 bases of the junction unmatched. CDR3 in amino acids: CASSLVRGGAYEQYF. Here the CDR3 DNA reads TGTGCCAGCAGCTTAGTCCGCGGGGGGGCGTACGAGCAGTACTTC.

V is TRBV27 and J is TRBJ1-4, with 10 bases aligning to TRBD1. The CDR3 length is 15 residues. Germline V CDR1 and CDR2: MNHEY, SMNVEV (reference sequence). J was trimmed by 10 bases and V by 6 bases; bases with no gene match: 11. The CDR3 bases are TGTGCCAGCAGCAGTGGGACAGGGGTATCTCGAAAACTGTTTTTT. Translated, it gives CASSSGTGVSRKLFF.

The chain uses TRBV2 and TRBJ1-1, with 10 positions matching TRBD1. The CDR3 totals 16 residues. V dropped 6 bases and J dropped 7; count of bases not matched to a gene: 14. CDR1 and CDR2 (germline): SNHLY, FYNNEI. CDR3 sequence: CASRYQRDRGQNEAFF. The CDR3 nucleotides are TGTGCCAGCAGGTATCAAAGGGACAGGGGCCAGAATGAAGCTTTCTTT.

The chain combines TRBV7-6 with TRBJ2-7, with D perhaps TRBD1 (6 bases). The V end lost 5 bases, the J end lost 7 bases, and 15 bases lay between the germline ends. Looked up from germline, CDR1 is SGHVS and CDR2 is FNYEAQ. CDR3 length: 13 residues. The CDR3 nucleotides are TGTGCCAGCAGCGGGACATCCCACGGAGAGCAGTACTTC. It is translated as CASSGTSHGEQYF.

This clone has a handful of counts. The V and J genes are TRBV29-1 and TRBJ1-5, with D perhaps matching TRBD1 (5 bases). CDR1 is SQVTM, CDR2 ANQGSEA, per germline. The CDR3 runs to 12 residues. V lost 4 bases, J lost 7 bases, and 11 bases lay in between. CDR3 in DNA: TGCAGCGTTGTGGTGGGGCCCCAGCCCCAGCATTTT. Amino acids: CSVVVGPQPQHF.

The chain is built from TRBV3-1 (or the pseudogene TRBV3-2) and TRBJ2-6, with D perhaps matching TRBD1 (5 bases). Trimming took off 0 bases at V and 4 bases at J, with 10 bases between the two ends. Germline V CDR1 and CDR2: LGHDT, YNNKEL (reference sequence). This CDR3 region has 16 residues. CDR3 coding DNA: TGTGCCAGCAGCCAAGATGGCAGGGTAGGGGCCAACGTCCTGACTTTC. Translated: CASSQDGRVGANVLTF.

V and J are TRBV7-2 and TRBJ2-2; TRBD2 might be the D (6 bases). Germline loops: CDR1 SGHTA, CDR2 FQGNSA. The V end was cut by 3 bases, the J end by 7 bases, with 9 bases between. The CDR3 length is 13 residues. CDR3 loop: CASSFSGRGELFF. CDR3 coding DNA: TGTGCCAGCAGCTTTAGCGGTCGCGGGGAGCTGTTTTTT.

In this sample, this clone turned up a few times. The V gene is TRBV7-2, the J gene TRBJ1-6, with D possibly TRBD1 on 5 matching bases. V lost 1 base to trimming and J lost 10 bases, with 14 bases between them. The CDR3 has 15 residues. The germline CDR1 and CDR2 sequences are SGHTA and FQGNSA. Here the CDR3 reads CASSLGAGVGSPLHF. CDR3 nucleotide sequence: TGTGCCAGCAGCTTAGGTGCGGGGGTAGGATCACCCCTCCACTTT.

The rearrangement uses TRBV7-9 and TRBJ1-2; D remains ambiguous. Germline loops: CDR1 SEHNR, CDR2 FQNEAQ (reference sequence). This CDR3 contains 15 residues. Deletions cut 2 bases from V and 1 base from J, with 11 bases between. CDR3 sequence (DNA): TGTGCCAGCAGCTTATCTTTTAGTCTTAACTATGGCTACACCTTC. Protein: CASSLSFSLNYGYTF.

The CDR3 spells CATARGSDEKLFF. In nucleotides, the CDR3 is TGTGCCACCGCGCGGGGGTCCGATGAAAAACTGTTTTTT. V usage is TRBV12-3 or TRBV12-4 and J usage is TRBJ1-4, with D perhaps TRBD1 (5 bases). This CDR3 spans 13 amino acids. The V and J ends lost 10 bases and 6 bases respectively, with 15 bases between them.